This TCR beta chain derives from a study of OX40 agonist ivuxolimab in advanced cancers. About the research overall: Ivuxolimab, which is an agonistic anti-OX40 (CD134) antibody, was administered to the patients. Every 2 weeks, ivuxolimab was infused into the patients intravenously at between 0.01 and 10 mg/kg. Patients in dose escalation had liver, melanoma, kidney or head and neck cancers. Two patients with cutaneous melanoma and one with hepatocellular carcinoma, three in total, showed partial responses.

Data came from immunoSEQ multiplex PCR; TCRdb stores just in-frame clones and leaves some out. The data hold about 61,000 clones, with roughly 87% observed a single time. The germline CDR1 and CDR2 sequences are LNHDA and SQIVND (reference sequence). Unmatched junction bases numbered 17, after V lost 7 bases and J lost 7 bases. CDR3 length: 17 amino acids. This TCR was sampled from an adult with an advanced solid tumor such as melanoma, head and neck, liver or kidney cancer. The chain has TRBV19 and TRBJ2-1; the match to TRBD1 covers 9 bases. The material sequenced was CD4+ or CD8+ T cells sorted from blood, taken in a trial of the OX40 agonist ivuxolimab. In DNA, the CDR3 is TGTGCCAGTAACATGCCAGCGGACAGGGGAACAAGTAATGAGCAGTTCTTC. Its protein product is CASNMPADRGTSNEQFF.